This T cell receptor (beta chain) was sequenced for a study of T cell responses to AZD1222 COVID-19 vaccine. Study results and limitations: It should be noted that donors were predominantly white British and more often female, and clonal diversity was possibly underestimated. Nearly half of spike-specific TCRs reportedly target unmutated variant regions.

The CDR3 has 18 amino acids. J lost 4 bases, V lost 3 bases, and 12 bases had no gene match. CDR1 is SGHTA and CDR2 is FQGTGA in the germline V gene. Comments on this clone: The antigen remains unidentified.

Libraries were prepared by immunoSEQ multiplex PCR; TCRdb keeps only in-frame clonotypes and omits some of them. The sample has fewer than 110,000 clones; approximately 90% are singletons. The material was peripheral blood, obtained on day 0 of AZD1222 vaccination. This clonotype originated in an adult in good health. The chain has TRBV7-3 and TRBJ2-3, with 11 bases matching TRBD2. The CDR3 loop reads CASSFLPTSGVGADTQYF. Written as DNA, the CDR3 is TGTGCCAGCAGCTTCCTTCCGACTAGCGGGGTAGGGGCAGATACGCAGTATTTT.